The clone carrying this T cell receptor beta chain has ten or more counts. The data are from a study of T cells in Graves' hyperthyroidism and ophthalmopathy. Using RNA transcripts as the source, TCR beta CDR3 regions were amplified. HTBI primers were the set used in a first-round RT-PCR of the TCR CDR3. TCRdb processed the multiplex PCR reads anew with MiXCR; each CDR3 protein has one entry. The repertoire holds over 300,000 distinct CDR3 sequences, with roughly 13% as singletons. Trimming removed 4 bases at V and 1 base at J, with 10 bases between. CDR1 and CDR2 (germline): GTSNPN, SVGIG (reference sequence). The CDR3 runs to 13 residues.

Sequencing was performed on blood. This sequence was found in an older woman with Graves' hyperthyroidism. The rearrangement links TRBV30 to TRBJ1-2, with D perhaps matching TRBD1 (6 bases). This chain's CDR3 is CAWTMDSNYGYTF. The CDR3 region has the DNA TGTGCCTGGACGATGGACAGTAACTATGGCTACACCTTC.